A single sample gave rise to the 20 T cell receptor beta chains below, sequenced in a study of blood T cell repertoires in COVID-19. Sequenced by immunoSEQ multiplex PCR; TCRdb stores in-frame clones only, minus some. The data show about 57,000 clones, roughly 87% seen once. What was sequenced was peripheral blood. Source of these receptors: a woman in her sixties or seventies with acute or convalescent COVID-19.

The chain uses TRBV6-5 and TRBJ2-2; the D gene is possibly TRBD1 (7 bases). This CDR3 contains 15 residues. The V and J ends lost 1 base and 4 bases respectively, with 10 bases between them. The V gene's germline CDR1 is MNHEY and CDR2 SVGAGI. The DNA for the CDR3 is TGTGCCAGCAGTTACTGGCAGGGGGGCACCGGGGAGCTGTTTTTT. Translation gives CASSYWQGGTGELFF.

The chain is built from TRBV7-7 and TRBJ2-2; weak D call: TRBD2 (6 bases). The CDR3 has 14 residues. Trimming removed 5 bases at V and 6 bases at J, with 13 bases between. Germline V gives CDR1 SSHAT, CDR2 FNYEAQ (reference sequence). CDR3 bases: TGTGCCAGCAGCGCCGGAGGAGGGGCCGGGGAGCTGTTTTTT. As protein: CASSAGGGAGELFF.

The gene calls are TRBV18 and TRBJ2-3; possibly TRBD2 for D (5 bases). Germline CDR1 reads KGHSH; CDR2 reads LQKENI. The CDR3 loop spans 14 amino acids. Trimming removed 4 bases from V and 6 bases from J, with 14 bases in between. The CDR3 spells CASSQETSSDTQYF. CDR3 nucleotides: TGTGCCAGCTCACAGGAAACTAGTTCCGATACGCAGTATTTT. The full variable domain, rest sourced from reference TRBV18 and TRBJ2-3, is NAGVMQNPRHLVRRRGQEARLRCSPMKGHSHVYWYRQLPEEGLKFMVYLQKENIIDESGMPKERFSAEFPKEGPSILRIQQVVRGDSAAYFCASSQETSSDTQYFGPGTRLTVL.

The chain couples TRBV24-1 to TRBJ2-1; a weak D match, TRBD2 (5 bases). Germline V gives CDR1 KGHDR, CDR2 SFDVKD. The CDR3 totals 16 residues. Deletions cut 0 bases from V and 6 bases from J, with 14 bases between. The CDR3 sequence: CATSDLEGEGPNEQFF. The DNA of the CDR3 is TGTGCCACCAGTGATTTGGAGGGAGAGGGCCCCAATGAGCAGTTCTTC.

The gene calls are TRBV6-1 and TRBJ2-1; the D is unclear. This CDR3 is built from 13 residues. Germline CDR1 and CDR2: MNHNS and SASEGT. V lost 1 base and J 8 bases, leaving 9 bases between the germline ends. The CDR3 DNA follows: TGTGCCAGCAGTGAAGTCCCGCGCTATGAGCAGTTCTTC. This codes for CASSEVPRYEQFF.

This chain uses TRBV19 with TRBJ1-6; possible D gene TRBD1, 5 bases. The CDR3 runs to 13 residues. Trimming took 5 bases from V and 10 from J, leaving 12 bases between them. CDR1 is LNHDA, CDR2 SQIVND, per germline (reference sequence). The DNA for the CDR3 is TGTGCCAGTAGTCCCCTTGGGGGGTCACCCCTCCACTTT. Protein product: CASSPLGGSPLHF.

V usage is TRBV2 and J usage is TRBJ2-2; 10 bases are shared with TRBD2. Looked up from germline, CDR1 is SNHLY and CDR2 is FYNNEI. The CDR3 is 15 residues long. Trimming took 5 bases from V and 8 from J; bases not matched to a gene: 8. As DNA, the CDR3 is TGTGCCAGCAGTCTAGCGGGGGTACACCTTGGGGAGCTGTTTTTT. It specifies CASSLAGVHLGELFF.

The genes are TRBV6-5 and TRBJ1-5, with TRBD1 matching over 8 bases. CDR3 size: 15 residues. V trimming: 6 bases; J trimming: 2 bases; junction bases outside the gene matches: 6. Looked up from germline, CDR1 is MNHEY and CDR2 is SVGAGI. The DNA of the CDR3 is TGTGCCAGCAGCCTAGACAGGGGTGGCAATCAGCCCCAGCATTTT. Translation: CASSLDRGGNQPQHF.

The chain couples TRBV3-1 (or the pseudogene TRBV3-2) to TRBJ2-2; 11 bases line up with TRBD2. V shed 4 bases, J shed 6 bases, and the junction held 1 base outside the gene matches. The CDR3 has 14 amino acids. Germline V gives CDR1 LGHDT, CDR2 YNNKEL (reference sequence). DNA of the CDR3: TGTGCCAGCAGCCCGGGACTAGCGGCCGGGGAGCTGTTTTTT. This codes for CASSPGLAAGELFF.

V usage is TRBV5-1 and J usage is TRBJ2-7, with TRBD2 as a possible D gene (6 bases). The CDR3 loop spans 12 amino acids. Germline CDR1 SGHRS, CDR2 YFSETQ. The V end lost 4 bases, the J end lost 4 bases, and 9 bases lay between the germline ends. This chain's CDR3 is CASSPRGYEQYF. The CDR3 DNA reads TGCGCCAGCAGCCCACGGGGGTACGAGCAGTACTTC.

The chain is built from TRBV27 and TRBJ2-5; 13 bases are shared with TRBD2. V trimming: 6 bases; J trimming: 7 bases; junction bases outside the gene matches: 8. CDR3 length: 15 amino acids. Germline assignment: CDR1 MNHEY and CDR2 SMNVEV (reference sequence). DNA of the CDR3: TGTGCCAGCAGAGGACTAGCGGGGGCTTCGGGGACCCAGTACTTC. Translation gives CASRGLAGASGTQYF.

The CDR3 region is CASSPPGDNQPQHF. CDR3 coding DNA: TGTGCCAGTAGTCCGCCAGGGGACAATCAGCCCCAGCATTTT. The chain joins TRBV19 to TRBJ1-5; TRBD1 might be the D (6 bases). Germline loops: CDR1 LNHDA, CDR2 SQIVND (reference sequence). Trimming left V 5 bases short and J 3 bases short, with 11 bases between. This CDR3 contains 14 residues. Supplemented by reference TRBV19 and TRBJ1-5, the full variable domain reads DGGITQSPKYLFRKEGQNVTLSCEQNLNHDAMYWYRQDPGQGLRLIYYSQIVNDFQKGDIAEGYSVSREKKESFPLTVTSAQKNPTAFYLCASSPPGDNQPQHFGDGTRLSIL.

The V gene is TRBV24-1, the J gene TRBJ1-2, with D unresolved. Germline V gene data show CDR1 as KGHDR and CDR2 as SFDVKD. The CDR3 covers 15 residues. Trimming removed 0 bases at V and 6 bases at J, with 13 bases between. CDR3: CATSDLDGEGDGYTF. DNA of the CDR3: TGTGCCACCAGTGATTTGGATGGCGAGGGCGATGGCTACACCTTC.

V gene TRBV7-8 combines with J gene TRBJ2-7; TRBD2 aligns across 11 bases. With V trimmed by 5 bases and J by 5 bases, 5 bases remained unmatched. This CDR3 has 14 amino acids. The germline gives CDR1 SGHVS, CDR2 FQNEAQ. CDR3 amino acids: CASSRSGGVNEQYF. CDR3 nucleotides: TGTGCCAGCAGCCGTAGCGGGGGGGTGAACGAGCAGTACTTC.

This sequence joins TRBV18 and TRBJ2-5, with D perhaps TRBD1 (5 bases). CDR1 KGHSH and CDR2 LQKENI come from the germline V gene. The V end was cut by 3 bases, the J end by 5 bases, with 7 bases between. The CDR3 spans 12 residues. The CDR3 sequence: CASSPNRETQYF. For the CDR3, the DNA is TGTGCCAGCTCACCGAACAGGGAGACCCAGTACTTC.

The chain employs TRBV2 and TRBJ2-3; D remains ambiguous. V lost 6 bases and J 4 bases, leaving 8 bases between the germline ends. The germline V gene encodes CDR1 SNHLY and CDR2 FYNNEI. There are 12 residues in the CDR3. CDR3 nucleotide sequence: TGTGCCAGCAGCCCCTCAGCAGATACGCAGTATTTT. Translation gives CASSPSADTQYF.

The CDR3 region has the DNA TGTGCCAGCAGAACAGGGGCTGGAAACACCATATATTTT. It yields the protein CASRTGAGNTIYF. V and J are TRBV6-6 and TRBJ1-3; 7 nucleotides align to TRBD1. This CDR3 contains 13 residues. CDR1 is MNHNY, CDR2 SVGAGI, per germline (reference sequence). V shed 6 bases, J shed 2 bases, and the junction held 1 base outside the gene matches.

Only a few counts were recorded for this clone. DNA of the CDR3: TGTGCCAGCAGCCCCCTGACAGGTGCATCTAGCACAGATACGCAGTATTTT. It specifies CASSPLTGASSTDTQYF. The rearrangement links TRBV14 to TRBJ2-3, with a tentative D call TRBD1 (6 bases). Germline V CDR1 and CDR2: SGHDN, FVKESK. The V end was cut by 4 bases, the J end by 0 bases, with 17 bases between. This CDR3 region has 17 residues. The whole variable domain, filled in from reference TRBV14 and TRBJ2-3, reads EAGVTQFPSHSVIEKGQTVTLRCDPISGHDNLYWYRRVMGKEIKFLLHFVKESKQDESGMPNNRFLAERTGGTYSTLKVQPAELEDSGVYFCASSPLTGASSTDTQYFGPGTRLTVL.

V usage is TRBV12-3 or TRBV12-4 and J usage is TRBJ1-2; D is unresolved. Trimming left V 10 bases short and J 6 bases short, with 18 bases between. The CDR3 has 13 amino acids. In nucleotides, the CDR3 is TGTGCCACCCAGCCTGTCAGGTCCAATGGCTACACCTTC. As protein: CATQPVRSNGYTF.

V usage is TRBV13 and J usage is TRBJ2-1; 7 bases are a match to TRBD1. Germline CDR1 and CDR2: PRHDT and FYEKMQ (reference sequence). CDR3 length equals 15 residues. V gave up 2 bases and J gave up 6 bases; unmatched junction bases: 7. The CDR3: CASSLTTGWSNEQFF. The CDR3 DNA follows: TGTGCCAGCAGCTTAACGACAGGGTGGTCCAATGAGCAGTTCTTC. Using reference TRBV13 and TRBJ2-1 for the parts outside the CDR3, the full variable domain is AAGVIQSPRHLIKEKRETATLKCYPIPRHDTVYWYQQGPGQDPQFLISFYEKMQSDKGSIPDRFSAQQFSDYHSELNMSSLELGDSALYFCASSLTTGWSNEQFFGPGTRLTVL.